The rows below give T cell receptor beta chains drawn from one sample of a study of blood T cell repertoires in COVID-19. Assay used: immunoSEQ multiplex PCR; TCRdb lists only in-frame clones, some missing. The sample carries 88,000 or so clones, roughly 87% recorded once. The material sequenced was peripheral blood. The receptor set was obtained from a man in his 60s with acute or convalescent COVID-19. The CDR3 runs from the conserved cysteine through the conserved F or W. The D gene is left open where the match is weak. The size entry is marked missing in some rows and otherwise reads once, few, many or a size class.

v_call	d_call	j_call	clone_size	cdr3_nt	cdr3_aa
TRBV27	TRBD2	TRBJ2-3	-	TGTGCCAGCAGTTGGGTGACTAGCGGGGGCACAGATACGCAGTATTTT	CASSWVTSGGTDTQYF
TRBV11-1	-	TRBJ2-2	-	TGTGCCAGCAGCTTAGTGGCAGGGGCGCTGGGGGAGCTGTTTTTT	CASSLVAGALGELFF
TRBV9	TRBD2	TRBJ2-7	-	TGTGCCAGCAGCGAAGGGGTAAGCGGGGTTTACGAGCAGTACTTC	CASSEGVSGVYEQYF
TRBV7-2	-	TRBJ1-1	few	TGTGCCAGCAGCTCCTACCCTAATATGAACACTGAAGCTTTCTTT	CASSSYPNMNTEAFF
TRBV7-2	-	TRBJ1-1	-	TGTGCCAGCAGCTTGCGGGAAGCTTTCTTT	CASSLREAFF
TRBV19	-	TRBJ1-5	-	TGTGCCAGTAGTCCAGGGCGTGATCAGCCCCAGCATTTT	CASSPGRDQPQHF
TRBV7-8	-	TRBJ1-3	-	TGTGCCAGCAGCTTCGGACAGACGGACACCATATATTTT	CASSFGQTDTIYF
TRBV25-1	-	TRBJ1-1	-	TGTGCCAGCAGTGAACCAGGGGTGGCTTTCTTT	CASSEPGVAFF
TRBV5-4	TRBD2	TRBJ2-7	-	TGTGCCAGCAGCTGGACTAGCGGGAGTTACGAGCAGTACTTC	CASSWTSGSYEQYF
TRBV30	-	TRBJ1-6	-	TGTGCCTGGGGTTCAGGGGACGGCTCACCCCTCCACTTT	CAWGSGDGSPLHF
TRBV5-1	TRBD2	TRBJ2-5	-	TGCGCCAGCAGCTTGGCTACTAGCGGGGGGCCAGAGACCCAGTACTTC	CASSLATSGGPETQYF
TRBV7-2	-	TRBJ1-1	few	TGTGCCAGCAGCCCAGACACCTCGTTAACACTGCGAGCTTTCTTT	CASSPDTSLTLRAFF
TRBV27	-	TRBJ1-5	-	TGTGCCAGCAGCCCGAACAGGGTCCAGCCCCAGCATTTT	CASSPNRVQPQHF
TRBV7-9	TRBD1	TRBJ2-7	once	TGTGCCAGCAGCTTACGACAGGGGGCTACATACGAGCAGTACTTC	CASSLRQGATYEQYF
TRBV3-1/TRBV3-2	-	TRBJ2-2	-	TGTGCCAGCAGCCCGGGGAATTTTGGGGAGCTGTTTTTT	CASSPGNFGELFF
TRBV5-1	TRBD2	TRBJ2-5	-	TGCGCCAGCAGCTTGAGCGGTAGCGGGAGTGGCCAAGAGACCCAGTACTTC	CASSLSGSGSGQETQYF
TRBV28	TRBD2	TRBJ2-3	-	TGTGCCAGCAGTATTAGACTAGCGGGAGTTACGCAGTATTTT	CASSIRLAGVTQYF
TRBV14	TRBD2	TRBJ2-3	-	TGTGCCAGCAGCAACGGACTAGCGGGGGGGCATACGCAGTATTTT	CASSNGLAGGHTQYF
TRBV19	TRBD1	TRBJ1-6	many	TGTGCCAGTAGTTGGAAGGGGGCTTCCTATAATTCACCCCTCCACTTT	CASSWKGASYNSPLHF
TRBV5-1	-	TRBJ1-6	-	TGCGCCAGCAGCTTGGCCGGGCAGGGTGTAGTTTCACCCCTCCACTTT	CASSLAGQGVVSPLHF
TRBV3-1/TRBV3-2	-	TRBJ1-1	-	TGTGCCAGCAGCCAGGCGGGACGACGCGGGACTGAAGCTTTCTTT	CASSQAGRRGTEAFF
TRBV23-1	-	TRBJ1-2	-	TGCGCCAGCAGTCTCCCGGGATACTTCTATGGCTACACCTTC	CASSLPGYFYGYTF
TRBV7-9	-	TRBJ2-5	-	TGTGCCAGCAACTCCTTGGTGCAAGAGACCCAGTACTTC	CASNSLVQETQYF
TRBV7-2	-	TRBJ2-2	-	TGTGCCAGCAGCTTAGATAAGCGTACCACCGGGGAGCTGTTTTTT	CASSLDKRTTGELFF
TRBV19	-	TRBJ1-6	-	TGTGCCAGTAGTATAGGAAAACCGACTAACTATAATTCACCCCTCCACTTT	CASSIGKPTNYNSPLHF
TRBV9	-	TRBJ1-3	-	TGTGCCAGCAGCGCCTTGTCCGAAGCCCACTCTGGAAACACCATATATTTT	CASSALSEAHSGNTIYF
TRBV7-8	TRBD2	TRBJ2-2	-	TGTGCCAGCAGGGGGAGGCGGGGGACCGGGGAGCTGTTTTTT	CASRGRRGTGELFF
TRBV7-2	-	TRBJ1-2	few	TGTGCCAGCAGGCCTGGGGCTTCTGCAAATGGCTACACCTTC	CASRPGASANGYTF
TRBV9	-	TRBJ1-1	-	TGTGCCAGCAGCGTAGCGGGGGAGGGTTTCCTTGGAGCTTTCTTT	CASSVAGEGFLGAFF
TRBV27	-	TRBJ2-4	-	TGTGCCAGCCCCCCCGGGAAGGGCGAGATATTTGGGGCCAAAAACATTCAGTACTTC	CASPPGKGEIFGAKNIQYF
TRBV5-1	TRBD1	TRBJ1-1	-	TGCGCCAGCAGCTTGGCGGGACAGAGGAACACTGAAGCTTTCTTT	CASSLAGQRNTEAFF
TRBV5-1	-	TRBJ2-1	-	TGCGCCAGCAGCTTGGGGGAAGGGTTGGGAGTAACCTACAATGAGCAGTTCTTC	CASSLGEGLGVTYNEQFF
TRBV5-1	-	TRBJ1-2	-	TGCGCCAGCAGCTTGGCCGGTGAATCCGGTAACTTAAACTATGGCTACACCTTC	CASSLAGESGNLNYGYTF
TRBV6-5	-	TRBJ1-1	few	TGTGCCAGCAGGGCAGGTAACACTGAAGCTTTCTTT	CASRAGNTEAFF
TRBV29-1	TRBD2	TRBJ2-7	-	TGCAGCGTTGAAGGGGCGGGAGCTTACGAGCAGTACTTC	CSVEGAGAYEQYF
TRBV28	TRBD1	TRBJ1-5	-	TGTGCCAGCAGTTTACCGCAGGGGGCTAGCAATCAGCCCCAGCATTTT	CASSLPQGASNQPQHF
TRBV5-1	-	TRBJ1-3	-	TGCGCCAGCAGCTTGGGCAACGGCAGGGGCTCTGGAAACACCATATATTTT	CASSLGNGRGSGNTIYF
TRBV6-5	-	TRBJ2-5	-	TGTGCCACCAATGTGTTTCAGGGCCGTCAAGAGACCCAGTACTTC	CATNVFQGRQETQYF
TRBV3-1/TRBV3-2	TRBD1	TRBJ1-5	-	TGTGCCAGCAGCCAAGAAGGACAGGATCAGCCCCAGCATTTT	CASSQEGQDQPQHF
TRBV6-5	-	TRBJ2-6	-	TGTGCCAGCAGTTACGGCACTGGGGCCAACGTCCTGACTTTC	CASSYGTGANVLTF
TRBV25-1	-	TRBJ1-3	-	TGTGCCACCGCGGGCCCAAGTGGAAACACCATATATTTT	CATAGPSGNTIYF
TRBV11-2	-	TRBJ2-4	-	TGTGCCAGCAGCGTCCGACATGCCATTCAGTACTTC	CASSVRHAIQYF
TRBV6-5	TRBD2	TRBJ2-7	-	TGTGCCAGCAGTCCCGGGACTAGCGGGGGCTACGAGCAGTACTTC	CASSPGTSGGYEQYF
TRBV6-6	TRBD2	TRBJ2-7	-	TGTGCCAGCTTGGTTGGCAGCGGGGTCCACGAGCAGTACTTC	CASLVGSGVHEQYF
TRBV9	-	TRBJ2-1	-	TGTGCCAGCAGCGCGCTTGAGGGTCATGAGCAGTTCTTC	CASSALEGHEQFF
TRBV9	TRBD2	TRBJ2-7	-	TGTGCCAGCAGCGCCGGGAGGGCAGCCTACGAGCAGTACTTC	CASSAGRAAYEQYF
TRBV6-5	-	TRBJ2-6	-	TGTGCCAGCAGTTACCTGAGCTCTGGGGCCAACGTCCTGACTTTC	CASSYLSSGANVLTF
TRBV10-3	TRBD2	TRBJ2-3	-	TGTGCCATCAGTGGGGGCGGGGGGGTCACAGATACGCAGTATTTT	CAISGGGGVTDTQYF
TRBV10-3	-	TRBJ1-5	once	TGTGCCATCAGTTCAGGTCTTGATAGCAATCAGCCCCAGCATTTT	CAISSGLDSNQPQHF
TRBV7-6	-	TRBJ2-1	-	TGTGCCAGCAGCTTAGTACAGGGCAACAATGAGCAGTTCTTC	CASSLVQGNNEQFF
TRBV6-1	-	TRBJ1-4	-	TGTGCCAGCAGTGTGACTACAGGGTCGGCGGCAACTAATGAAAAACTGTTTTTT	CASSVTTGSAATNEKLFF
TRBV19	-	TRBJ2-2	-	TGTGCCAGTAGTATGTCAGGCACCGGAACCGGGGAGCTGTTTTTT	CASSMSGTGTGELFF